The 17 T cell receptor beta chains below come from one sample, sequenced in a study of blood T cell repertoires in COVID-19. The method was immunoSEQ multiplex PCR; TCRdb's version includes in-frame clones alone and lacks a portion of them. The repertoire holds approximately 400,000 clones, with 90% to 95% as singletons. Input material: PBMCs or T cells enriched from blood (not recorded which). These receptors were obtained from a woman in her 40s who had been exposed to COVID-19.

This rearrangement joins TRBV30 to TRBJ2-2; 12 bases fit TRBD1. The V gene end was trimmed by 5 bases and the J gene end by 7 bases; junction bases not matched to a gene: 11. CDR3 size: 16 residues. CDR1 and CDR2 from the germline V gene are GTSNPN and SVGIG (reference sequence). The CDR3 loop reads CAWVDRDRGRIGELFF. The CDR3 DNA reads TGTGCCTGGGTTGACCGGGACAGGGGGCGCATCGGGGAGCTGTTTTTT.

The chain joins TRBV4-2 to TRBJ1-4, with TRBD1 as a possible D gene (5 bases). The CDR3 consists of 16 residues. The V and J ends lost 0 bases and 3 bases respectively, with 11 bases between them. Germline V gene lookup returns CDR1 LGHNA and CDR2 YNFKEQ. CDR3 coding DNA: TGTGCCAGCAGCCAAGAGGGGCGGATGCCTAATGAAAAACTGTTTTTT. Encoded protein: CASSQEGRMPNEKLFF.

The chain joins TRBV19 to TRBJ1-2; D unresolved. This CDR3 contains 15 residues. Looked up from germline, CDR1 is LNHDA and CDR2 is SQIVND (reference sequence). The V end lost 7 bases, the J end lost 7 bases, and 22 bases lay between the germline ends. CDR3 residues: CASNPKGGGYSGYTF. As DNA, the CDR3 is TGTGCCAGTAACCCAAAGGGCGGAGGGTACTCTGGCTACACCTTC.

This rearrangement joins TRBV27 to TRBJ2-2, with 9 bases fitting TRBD1. Trimming took 4 bases from V and 4 from J; bases not matched to a gene: 7. This CDR3 contains 16 residues. Per the germline V gene, CDR1 is MNHEY and CDR2 is SMNVEV (reference sequence). As DNA, the CDR3 is TGTGCCAGCAGTTCCGGCGGACAGGGGCGCACCGGGGAGCTGTTTTTT. As protein: CASSSGGQGRTGELFF.

The chain is built from TRBV7-3 and TRBJ2-1; possibly TRBD1 for D (5 bases). V was shortened by 8 bases and J by 9 bases, with 11 bases between the two germline ends. The germline gives CDR1 SGHTA, CDR2 FQGTGA. The CDR3 length is 11 residues. CDR3 residues: CASSQGSEQFF. The CDR3 nucleotides read TGTGCCAGCTCGCAGGGAAGTGAGCAGTTCTTC.

The chain links TRBV5-6 to TRBJ2-1, with 7 bases identical to TRBD2. The CDR3 contains 14 residues. Germline lookup yields CDR1 SGHDT and CDR2 YYEEEE. J lost 8 bases, V lost 3 bases, and 8 bases had no gene match. Here the CDR3 reads CASSSGLPSHEQFF. The CDR3 DNA is TGTGCCAGCAGCTCGGGACTACCTTCTCATGAGCAGTTCTTC.

The chain combines TRBV27 with TRBJ2-7, with D tentatively TRBD2 (7 bases). V lost 8 bases and J 2 bases, leaving 16 bases between the germline ends. This CDR3 has 14 residues. Germline V gives CDR1 MNHEY, CDR2 SMNVEV (reference sequence). The CDR3 nucleotides are TGTGCCAGCCGTCGGGGGGCGGCTACCTACGAGCAGTACTTC. It yields the protein CASRRGAATYEQYF.

This chain uses TRBV7-9 with TRBJ1-2; TRBD1 matches 9 bases. Germline CDR1 SEHNR, CDR2 FQNEAQ (reference sequence). The V and J ends lost 6 bases and 3 bases, in that order; junction bases with no gene match: 11. The CDR3 runs 16 residues. In DNA form, the CDR3 reads TGTGCCAGCAGGCCGATACAGGGGGCGCAGTACTATGGCTACACCTTC. This sequence encodes CASRPIQGAQYYGYTF.

V is TRBV9 and J is TRBJ1-2; D gene uncertain. CDR1 and CDR2 (germline): SGDLS, YYNGEE. The CDR3 loop spans 14 amino acids. V was clipped by 3 bases and J by 2 bases, with 11 bases between them. CDR3: CASSDGRGNYGYTF. The CDR3 DNA is TGTGCCAGCAGCGATGGACGGGGAAACTATGGCTACACCTTC.

The sample holds one count of this clone. The V gene is TRBV19, the J gene TRBJ1-2; D possibly corresponds to TRBD1 (6 bases). The CDR3 is made up of 14 amino acids. The V end was cut by 5 bases, the J end by 0 bases, with 10 bases between. Germline CDR1 reads LNHDA; CDR2 reads SQIVND (reference sequence). The CDR3 spells CASSGGQANYGYTF. In DNA, the CDR3 is TGTGCCAGTAGTGGGGGCCAGGCTAACTATGGCTACACCTTC.

The J gene is TRBJ2-5, the V gene TRBV3-1 (or the pseudogene TRBV3-2), with D maybe TRBD2 (5 bases). The CDR3 covers 17 residues. In germline, CDR1 is LGHDT, CDR2 YNNKEL (reference sequence). Between the trimmed V and J ends, which lost 4 bases and 5 bases, there was a span of 23 bases. CDR3 loop: CASSLSILRAHSETQYF. Written as DNA, the CDR3 is TGTGCCAGCAGCCTAAGTATATTGAGGGCACATAGCGAGACCCAGTACTTC.

The chain combines TRBV18 with TRBJ1-3, with 7 nucleotides matching TRBD1. CDR1 and CDR2 (germline): KGHSH, LQKENI. The CDR3 consists of 19 residues. V trimming: 8 bases; J trimming: 4 bases; junction bases outside the gene matches: 23. CDR3: CASTRLQTGRFIRGNTIYF. The CDR3 DNA reads TGTGCCAGCACCAGACTACAGACAGGGCGTTTTATCAGGGGAAACACCATATATTTT.

V and J are TRBV11-2 and TRBJ1-2; D unclear. CDR1 is SGHAT, CDR2 FQNNGV, per germline. The CDR3 covers 17 residues. V dropped 0 bases and J dropped 4 bases, with 18 bases sitting between them. DNA for the CDR3: TGTGCCAGCAGCTTAGAAATGGGAGGGCTTGGGATCTATGGCTACACCTTC. Translation: CASSLEMGGLGIYGYTF.

V gene TRBV19 combines with J gene TRBJ2-1; a possible D gene is TRBD2 (6 bases). The length of the CDR3 is 13 residues. V was trimmed by 5 bases and J by 4 bases, leaving 9 bases between them. From germline, CDR1 is LNHDA and CDR2 SQIVND (reference sequence). As DNA, the CDR3 is TGTGCCAGTAGTGGGGGGTATTACAATGAGCAGTTCTTC. Encoded protein: CASSGGYYNEQFF.

The rearrangement links TRBV7-9 to TRBJ1-1; D is uncertain. The CDR3 is made up of 13 amino acids. The germline gives CDR1 SEHNR, CDR2 FQNEAQ (reference sequence). Trimming left V 5 bases short and J 0 bases short, with 7 bases between. The CDR3 is CASSPTVNTEAFF. CDR3 coding DNA: TGTGCCAGCAGCCCGACTGTGAACACTGAAGCTTTCTTT.

This rearrangement joins TRBV5-8 to TRBJ1-2; 7 bases fit TRBD1. The CDR3 covers 14 residues. Germline lookup yields CDR1 SGHTS and CDR2 YDEGEE. V gave up 3 bases and J gave up 7 bases; unmatched junction bases: 9. CDR3 sequence (DNA): TGTGCCAGCAGCTGGGGGACAGCGAAGGGTGGCTACACCTTC. The encoded protein is CASSWGTAKGGYTF.

This rearrangement joins TRBV7-2 to TRBJ2-7; TRBD1 matches 8 bases. The CDR3 contains 14 residues. Germline V gives CDR1 SGHTA, CDR2 FQGNSA. J was trimmed by 0 bases and V by 10 bases; bases with no gene match: 8. DNA of the CDR3: TGTGCCACCCGACAGGGGTTGAGCTCCTACGAGCAGTACTTC. It is translated as CATRQGLSSYEQYF.